The next 27 T cell receptor beta chains were all read from a single sample in a study of OX40 agonist ivuxolimab in advanced cancers. Measured with immunoSEQ multiplex PCR; TCRdb has only the in-frame clones, and not every one. The sample consists of tens of thousands of clones, 85% of them appearing once. The sequencing used CD4+ or CD8+ T cells sorted from blood, collected in a trial of the OX40 agonist ivuxolimab. These receptors came from an adult with an advanced solid tumor such as melanoma, head and neck, liver or kidney cancer.

V and J are TRBV19 and TRBJ2-3; D may be TRBD1 or TRBD2 (7 bases each). From germline, CDR1 is LNHDA and CDR2 SQIVND (reference sequence). The CDR3 covers 15 residues. Deletions cut 5 bases from V and 0 bases from J, with 12 bases between. The chain's CDR3 is CASSRRGGSTDTQYF. The CDR3 coding sequence is TGTGCCAGTAGTCGCAGGGGGGGGAGCACAGATACGCAGTATTTT.

V and J are TRBV18 and TRBJ1-1, with 7 bases matching TRBD1. CDR3 length: 15 residues. The V and J ends lost 9 bases and 2 bases, in that order; junction bases with no gene match: 12. Germline-derived CDR1 and CDR2 are KGHSH and LQKENI. CDR3 nucleotide sequence: TGTGCCAGTTCGGCGTCCGGGACAGTTAACACTGAAGCTTTCTTT. This gives the protein CASSASGTVNTEAFF.

This clone has only a few counts. The chain has TRBV11-1 and TRBJ1-2; no definite D call. Germline V gives CDR1 SGHAT, CDR2 FQDESV (reference sequence). V lost 3 bases to trimming and J lost 8 bases, with 7 bases between them. This CDR3 spans 11 amino acids. Here the CDR3 reads CASSFRGGYTF. The CDR3 DNA reads TGTGCCAGCAGCTTCCGCGGGGGCTACACCTTC.

V gene TRBV28 combines with J gene TRBJ2-3, with TRBD1 matching 7 bases. V lost 11 bases and J lost 4; bases outside the gene matches: 6. Germline values: CDR1 MDHEN, CDR2 SYDVKM. The CDR3 contains 12 residues. CDR3 region: CAARGIADTQYF. CDR3 nucleotides: TGTGCCGCCAGGGGGATCGCAGATACGCAGTATTTT.

This clone has a single count. The chain has TRBV5-4 and TRBJ2-1, with D maybe TRBD2 (5 bases). This CDR3 is 15 amino acids long. With 3 bases removed from V and 2 bases from J, the gap between germline ends came to 12 bases. Germline loops: CDR1 SGHNT, CDR2 YYREEE (reference sequence). CDR3 residues: CASSSRGGPYNEQFF. CDR3 DNA: TGTGCCAGCAGCTCCCGGGGTGGACCCTACAATGAGCAGTTCTTC.

The chain recombines TRBV19 with TRBJ1-2; TRBD1 is a possible D gene (5 bases). This CDR3 is built from 14 residues. CDR1 is LNHDA and CDR2 is SQIVND in the germline V gene (reference sequence). V shed 6 bases and J shed 5 bases, with 16 bases lying between them. The CDR3 DNA is TGTGCCAGTAGATCAGGCAGGGATCGGTATGGCTACACCTTC. Translation: CASRSGRDRYGYTF.

This clone was counted only a few times. The chain carries TRBV7-2 and TRBJ2-3; D is uncertain. The CDR3 is made up of 13 amino acids. Germline assignment: CDR1 SGHTA and CDR2 FQGNSA. V gave up 2 bases and J gave up 0 bases, with 3 bases separating them. The CDR3 is CASSLKSTDTQYF. In DNA, the CDR3 is TGTGCCAGCAGCTTAAAAAGCACAGATACGCAGTATTTT.

V usage is TRBV27 and J usage is TRBJ2-5; D not certain. CDR1 and CDR2 (germline): MNHEY, SMNVEV (reference sequence). Deletions cut 7 bases from V and 3 bases from J, with 3 bases between. This CDR3 comprises 10 residues. The CDR3 protein is CASTEETQYF. In DNA form, the CDR3 reads TGTGCCAGCACCGAAGAGACCCAGTACTTC.

Worth noting for this clone: Compared with germline, one end of the junction differs, possibly owing to a read error. The chain's CDR3 is CASSLGRLLVPNTGELFF. CDR3 DNA sequence: TGTGCCAGCAGTTTAGGGAGACTTTTGGTTCCTAACACCGGGGAGCTGTTTTTT. The chain joins TRBV7-2 to TRBJ2-2; perhaps TRBD2 as D (5 bases). The germline CDR1 and CDR2 sequences are SGHTA and FQGNSA. The length of the CDR3 is 18 residues.

This clone occurred a few times. This chain joins TRBV4-3 and TRBJ2-2; a weak D match, TRBD1 (6 bases). The germline CDR1 and CDR2 sequences are LGHNA and YSLEER. The CDR3 spans 18 residues. The V end was cut by 0 bases, the J end by 4 bases, with 18 bases between. The CDR3 protein is CASSQDVARGRGTGELFF. CDR3 sequence (DNA): TGCGCCAGCAGCCAAGATGTGGCCAGGGGCCGAGGCACCGGGGAGCTGTTTTTT.

In its sample, this clone was seen a few times. The V and J genes are TRBV7-6 and TRBJ2-7; the D gene is possibly TRBD1 (5 bases). The germline V and J ends were trimmed by 0 bases and 2 bases, with 8 bases remaining between them. Germline assignment: CDR1 SGHVS and CDR2 FNYEAQ. The CDR3 has 14 amino acids. CDR3 sequence: CASSLADTAYEQYF. CDR3 DNA: TGTGCCAGCAGCTTAGCGGACACAGCCTACGAGCAGTACTTC.

This clone has just one count. DNA for the CDR3: TGTGCCAGCAGTACCACGACAGTGAACACCGGGGAGCTGTTTTTT. Translated, it gives CASSTTTVNTGELFF. This rearrangement joins TRBV6-6 to TRBJ2-2, with D possibly TRBD1 on 5 matching bases. This CDR3 has 15 amino acids. In germline, CDR1 is MNHNY, CDR2 SVGAGI (reference sequence). Trimming left V 5 bases short and J 1 base short, with 11 bases between.

This chain joins TRBV5-1 and TRBJ1-1; TRBD1 agrees at 8 bases. The CDR3 totals 14 residues. With 3 bases clipped from V and 6 bases from J, the junction kept 7 bases outside the gene matches. Germline CDR1 reads SGHRS; CDR2 reads YFSETQ. The CDR3, as DNA: TGCGCCAGCAGCTCAGGGACAGGCTTGGCTGAAGCTTTCTTT. It translates to CASSSGTGLAEAFF.

V is TRBV5-1 and J is TRBJ2-7, with a possible D match to TRBD2 (6 bases). Germline V CDR1 and CDR2: SGHRS, YFSETQ. V gave up 0 bases and J gave up 2 bases, with 9 bases separating them. The CDR3 is made up of 14 amino acids. For the CDR3, the DNA is TGCGCCAGCAGCTTGGGACTAGGGGCCTACGAGCAGTACTTC. Protein: CASSLGLGAYEQYF.

This chain uses TRBV10-1 with TRBJ1-1; 7 bases are a match to TRBD1. Germline V gene lookup returns CDR1 WNHNN and CDR2 SYGVQD (reference sequence). J lost 1 base, V lost 3 bases, and 5 bases had no gene match. CDR3 length equals 15 residues. The CDR3 coding sequence is TGCGCCAGCAGTGACCCCGGGACAGAGAACACTGAAGCTTTCTTT. The encoded protein is CASSDPGTENTEAFF.

The chain couples TRBV5-1 to TRBJ2-3; 12 bases fit TRBD2. Per the germline V gene, CDR1 is SGHRS and CDR2 is YFSETQ. CDR3 size: 16 residues. Germline trimming cut 4 bases from V and 5 bases from J; bases unmatched to any gene: 8. The DNA of the CDR3 is TGCGCCAGCAGCCCGCGGACTAGCGGGGTGCTAGATACGCAGTATTTT. It translates to CASSPRTSGVLDTQYF.

This rearrangement joins TRBV5-1 to TRBJ1-2, with 7 bases lining up with TRBD1. The CDR3 is 14 residues long. Trimming at V came to 3 bases and at J to 2 bases, leaving 4 bases not matched to a gene. Germline V gives CDR1 SGHRS, CDR2 YFSETQ. This CDR3 is CASSSTGQNYGYTF. The CDR3 nucleotides are TGCGCCAGCAGCTCAACGGGACAGAACTATGGCTACACCTTC.

This chain uses TRBV19 with TRBJ1-4, with 10 bases lining up with TRBD1. This CDR3 is 15 amino acids long. With V trimmed by 7 bases and J by 7 bases, 9 bases remained unmatched. CDR1 LNHDA and CDR2 SQIVND come from the germline V gene (reference sequence). The CDR3 DNA is TGTGCCAGTACCGACAGGGGGCGCGGGAGTGAAAAACTGTTTTTT. Protein product: CASTDRGRGSEKLFF.

J is TRBJ1-5 and V is TRBV14; D gene ambiguous. The V gene lost 2 bases and the J gene lost 0 bases, with 8 bases spanning the gap. The CDR3 contains 15 residues. Per the germline V gene, CDR1 is SGHDN and CDR2 is FVKESK. In nucleotides, the CDR3 is TGTGCCAGCAGCCAAAGACACCATAGCAATCAGCCCCAGCATTTT. Encoded protein: CASSQRHHSNQPQHF.

CDR3 protein: CASSLSDRAPSNYGYTF. The CDR3 nucleotides read TGTGCCAGCAGCTTGTCGGACAGGGCCCCTTCTAACTATGGCTACACCTTC. The V call is TRBV5-5, the J call TRBJ1-2; 8 bases fit TRBD1. V shed 1 base, J shed 0 bases, and the junction held 8 bases outside the gene matches. The CDR3 is 17 residues long. Germline lookup yields CDR1 SGHKS and CDR2 YYEKEE (reference sequence).

On this clone: Additional DNA sequences in this sample encode the identical CDR3. The chain is built from TRBV5-1 and TRBJ2-1; 8 bases are shared with TRBD2. CDR3 length: 16 amino acids. The V gene end was trimmed by 0 bases and the J gene end by 7 bases; junction bases not matched to a gene: 9. Germline V gene sequence: CDR1 SGHRS, CDR2 YFSETQ. The CDR3 loop reads CASSLVLLAEDNEQFF. The CDR3 DNA follows: TGCGCCAGCAGCTTGGTATTACTAGCGGAAGATAATGAGCAGTTCTTC.

The genes are TRBV28 and TRBJ2-7; D may correspond to TRBD1 or TRBD2 (5 bases each). V gave up 5 bases and J gave up 6 bases, with 14 bases separating them. The CDR3 sequence is 13 residues long. Germline loops: CDR1 MDHEN, CDR2 SYDVKM. Here the CDR3 reads CASSLGASGEQYF. The CDR3 DNA follows: TGTGCCAGCAGTCTAGGGGCCAGCGGCGAGCAGTACTTC.

The chain couples TRBV6-5 to TRBJ1-5; TRBD1 agrees at 7 bases. The CDR3 extends over 14 amino acids. J was trimmed by 9 bases and V by 2 bases; bases with no gene match: 7. Per the germline V gene, CDR1 is MNHEY and CDR2 is SVGAGI. The CDR3 spells CASSYEAGGRPQHF. The CDR3 nucleotides are TGTGCCAGCAGTTACGAGGCAGGGGGGCGGCCCCAGCATTTT.

The rearrangement links TRBV30 to TRBJ2-7; the match to TRBD2 covers 13 bases. V was pared by 3 bases and J by 9 bases, with 8 bases of the junction left unmatched. The CDR3 has 14 amino acids. CDR1 GTSNPN and CDR2 SVGIG come from the germline V gene (reference sequence). The CDR3 region is CAWRETGTSGTQYF. In DNA, the CDR3 is TGTGCCTGGAGGGAAACCGGGACTAGCGGGACGCAGTACTTC.

V gene TRBV5-1 combines with J gene TRBJ1-2; D is ambiguous. The CDR3 consists of 17 residues. Deletions cut 1 base from V and 2 bases from J, with 18 bases between. CDR1 and CDR2 from the germline V gene are SGHRS and YFSETQ. In DNA form, the CDR3 reads TGCGCCAGCAGCTTGCGTCCGACCGGCGGGGAGAACTATGGCTACACCTTC. Translating it yields CASSLRPTGGENYGYTF.

This chain's CDR3 is CASSAQTVRELFF. For the CDR3, the DNA is TGTGCCAGCAGTGCCCAGACGGTTCGGGAGCTGTTTTTT. V gene TRBV2 combines with J gene TRBJ2-2; D is unclear. This CDR3 is 13 amino acids long. Trimming took off 4 bases at V and 9 bases at J, with 12 bases between the two ends. Germline values: CDR1 SNHLY, CDR2 FYNNEI.

The chain couples TRBV27 to TRBJ2-3; perhaps TRBD1 as D (6 bases). The CDR3 is 14 amino acids. The germline V and J ends were trimmed by 3 bases and 8 bases, with 15 bases remaining between them. In germline, CDR1 is MNHEY, CDR2 SMNVEV (reference sequence). The CDR3 loop reads CASSFSQGIGTQYF. The CDR3 DNA is TGTGCCAGCAGTTTTTCGCAGGGGATAGGTACGCAGTATTTT.